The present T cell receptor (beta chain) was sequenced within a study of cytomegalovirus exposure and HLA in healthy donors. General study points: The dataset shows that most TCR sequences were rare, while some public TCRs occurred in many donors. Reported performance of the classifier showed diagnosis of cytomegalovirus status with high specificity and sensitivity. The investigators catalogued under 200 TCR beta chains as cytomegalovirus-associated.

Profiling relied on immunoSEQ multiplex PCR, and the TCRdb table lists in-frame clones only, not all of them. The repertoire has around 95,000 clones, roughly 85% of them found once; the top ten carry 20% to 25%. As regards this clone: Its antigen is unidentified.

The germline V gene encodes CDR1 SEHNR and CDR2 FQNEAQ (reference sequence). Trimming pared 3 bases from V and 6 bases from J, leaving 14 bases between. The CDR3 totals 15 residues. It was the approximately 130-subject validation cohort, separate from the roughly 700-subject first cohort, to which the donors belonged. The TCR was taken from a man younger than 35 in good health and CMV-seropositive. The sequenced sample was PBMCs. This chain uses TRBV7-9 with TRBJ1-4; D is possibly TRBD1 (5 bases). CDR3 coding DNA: TGTGCCAGCAGCTTCTCCAGGGATGTGGATGAAAAACTGTTTTTT. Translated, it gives CASSFSRDVDEKLFF.